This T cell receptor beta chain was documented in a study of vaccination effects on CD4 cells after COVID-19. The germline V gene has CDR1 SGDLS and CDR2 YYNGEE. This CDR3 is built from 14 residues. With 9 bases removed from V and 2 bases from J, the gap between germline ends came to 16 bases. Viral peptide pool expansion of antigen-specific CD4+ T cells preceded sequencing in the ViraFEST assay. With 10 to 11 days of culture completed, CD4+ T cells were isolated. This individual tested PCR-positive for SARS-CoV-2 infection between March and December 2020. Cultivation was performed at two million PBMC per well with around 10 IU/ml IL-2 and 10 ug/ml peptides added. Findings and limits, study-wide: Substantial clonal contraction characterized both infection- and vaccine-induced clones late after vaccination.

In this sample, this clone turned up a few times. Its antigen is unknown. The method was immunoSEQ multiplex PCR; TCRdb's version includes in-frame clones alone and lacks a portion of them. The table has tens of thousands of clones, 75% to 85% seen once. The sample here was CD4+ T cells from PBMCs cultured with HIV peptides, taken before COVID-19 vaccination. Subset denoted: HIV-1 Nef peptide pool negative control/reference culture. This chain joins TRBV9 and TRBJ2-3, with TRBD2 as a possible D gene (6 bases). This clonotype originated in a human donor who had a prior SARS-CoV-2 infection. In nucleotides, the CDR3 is TGTGCCATCCCGGGGGACGGCTTCACAGATACGCAGTATTTT. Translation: CAIPGDGFTDTQYF.